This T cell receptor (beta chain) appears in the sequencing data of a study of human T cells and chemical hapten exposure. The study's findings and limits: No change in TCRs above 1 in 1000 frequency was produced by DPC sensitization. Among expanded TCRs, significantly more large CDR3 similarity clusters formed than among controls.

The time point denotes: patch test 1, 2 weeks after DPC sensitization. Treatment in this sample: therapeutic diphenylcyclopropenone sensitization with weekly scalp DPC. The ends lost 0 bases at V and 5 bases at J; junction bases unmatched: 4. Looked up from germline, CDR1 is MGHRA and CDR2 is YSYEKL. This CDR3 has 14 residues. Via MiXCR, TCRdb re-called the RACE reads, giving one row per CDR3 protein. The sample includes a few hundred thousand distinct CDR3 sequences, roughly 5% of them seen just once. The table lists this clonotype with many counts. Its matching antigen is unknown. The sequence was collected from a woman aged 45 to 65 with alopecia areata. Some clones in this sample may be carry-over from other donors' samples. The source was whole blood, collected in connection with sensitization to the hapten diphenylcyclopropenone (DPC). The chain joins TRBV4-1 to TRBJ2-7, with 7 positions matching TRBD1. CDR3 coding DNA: TGCGCCAGCAGCCAAGATACAGGGGAGAACGAGCAGTACTTC. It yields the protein CASSQDTGENEQYF.